These T cell receptor beta chains were read from a single sample in a study of CD8+CD57+ T cells in acquired aplastic anemia. TCRdb used MiXCR to reprocess the reads, holding one entry per CDR3 protein. The sample carries approximately 190,000 distinct CDR3 sequences, more than 45% recorded once. Sequencing was performed on sorted CD4+, CD8+, or CD8+CD57+ T cells (not recorded which) from PBMCs. Receptor source: a human donor with aplastic anemia. The CDR3 runs from the conserved cysteine through the conserved F or W. Each record gives: clone size, J gene, V gene, CDR3 protein. Expanded clones are given a class, and other clones once, few, many or no size at all.

.,TRBJ2-1,TRBV25-1,CASSSRQGYNEQFF
.,TRBJ1-6,TRBV19,CASRGQGGSNSPLHF
many,TRBJ2-6,TRBV12-3/TRBV12-4,CASSAHPGTPGANVLTF
many,TRBJ2-3,TRBV20-1,CSAREAGGRVTDTQYF
once,TRBJ2-7,TRBV2,CASSPQGRSYEQYF
many,TRBJ2-7,TRBV19,CASSIGAARGYEQYF
few,TRBJ1-6,TRBV10-3,CAISADRVLNSPLHF
.,TRBJ2-6,TRBV11-2,CASRGVPGLCSGANVLTF
.,TRBJ2-1,TRBV29-1,CSVEGGGGYNEQFF
many,TRBJ2-7,TRBV24-1,CATSDSGQVSSYEQYF
.,TRBJ2-2,TRBV14,CARGRVGASTGELFF
many,TRBJ1-5,TRBV24-1,CATSDRQGHQPQHF
once,TRBJ1-6,TRBV2,CASRTVFNPPLHF
many,TRBJ2-4,TRBV11-3,CASSLGLGANIQYF
.,TRBJ1-2,TRBV19,CASSQTGERHGYTF
once,TRBJ1-5,TRBV19,CASSSNGGAGQPQHF
.,TRBJ2-3,TRBV2,CASGLEAMRTDTQYF
.,TRBJ1-5,TRBV24-1,CATSDTGQNQPQHF
many,TRBJ2-1,TRBV20-1,CSARPTTNEQFF
.,TRBJ1-1,TRBV28,CASIPSRNTEAFF
many,TRBJ2-1,TRBV29-1,CSVGGRGNEQFF
.,TRBJ2-5,TRBV7-9,CASGRAGIETQYF
.,TRBJ1-5,TRBV19,CASKFRGSQPQHF
.,TRBJ1-2,TRBV10-3,CAISESLQYGYTF
.,TRBJ2-5,TRBV5-6,CASLGQRGETQYF
many,TRBJ2-1,TRBV11-3,CASSLRQAVRATYNEQFF
.,TRBJ2-7,TRBV7-8,CASSLVLTGAKVEQYF
.,TRBJ2-7,TRBV10-2,CASSEGTSGCYEQYF
few,TRBJ2-7,TRBV25-1,CASSDLDPANRDRGYEQYF
.,TRBJ1-2,TRBV20-1,CSARVTQGYGYTF
.,TRBJ1-2,TRBV30,CAWTLPTSHYTF
.,TRBJ1-4,TRBV20-1,CSATRRSEKLFF
.,TRBJ2-1,TRBV6-1,CASSPTGGEYNEQFF
many,TRBJ2-7,TRBV7-9,CASSPIGAGGFYEQYF
.,TRBJ2-7,TRBV10-3,CAISGGQRRVEQYF
many,TRBJ2-5,TRBV4-1,CASSQDRDSPVGTQYF
.,TRBJ2-5,TRBV29-1,CSVESSAGETQYF
few,TRBJ1-2,TRBV7-6,CASSPEETGGVGYTF
.,.,TRBV7-3,CASSGGDGDQNEQFF
once,TRBJ1-1,TRBV7-9,CASSRDSGTEAFF
.,TRBJ2-7,TRBV10-3,CATSIRGDEQYF
.,TRBJ2-7,TRBV19,CASSTQGQRTYEQYF
.,TRBJ2-3,TRBV7-9,CASSSGAGTDTQYF
.,TRBJ2-1,TRBV11-2,CASSLWREANEQFF
many,TRBJ2-3,TRBV20-1,CSVSNGYGDTQYF
.,TRBJ1-1,TRBV20-1,CSPYVAAGGGAFF
.,TRBJ2-7,TRBV15,CATSGIAGGLSYEQYF
many,TRBJ2-5,TRBV7-6,CASSSPRETQYF
.,TRBJ2-1,TRBV10-3,CAISESVAGQNEQFF
.,TRBJ2-7,TRBV10-3,CASSLILGLAQYF
.,TRBJ2-7,TRBV24-1,CATTRWVGPGRLEQYF
many,TRBJ2-1,TRBV5-1,CASSFSPIGTNEQFF
.,TRBJ1-4,TRBV12-5,CASGLAGQRNEKLFF
many,TRBJ2-2,TRBV20-1,CSASGSGTGELFF
.,TRBJ2-7,TRBV19,CASSAAGVSYEQYF
many,TRBJ1-2,TRBV6-1,CASSPTGGDYGYTF
many,TRBJ1-5,TRBV5-6,CASSLGAGTQPQHF